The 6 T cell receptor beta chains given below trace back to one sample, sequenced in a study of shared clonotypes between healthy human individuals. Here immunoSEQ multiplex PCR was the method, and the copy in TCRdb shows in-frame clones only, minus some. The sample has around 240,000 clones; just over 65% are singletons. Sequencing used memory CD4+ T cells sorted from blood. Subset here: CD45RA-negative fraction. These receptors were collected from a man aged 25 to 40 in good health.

CDR3 sequence: CASSLSGEQFF. The CDR3 bases are TGTGCCAGCAGCTTAAGTGGGGAGCAGTTCTTC. V is TRBV13 and J is TRBJ2-1; D is unresolved. V lost 2 bases to trimming and J lost 10 bases, with 6 bases between them. Germline V lookup: CDR1 PRHDT, CDR2 FYEKMQ (reference sequence). The CDR3 length is 11 residues.

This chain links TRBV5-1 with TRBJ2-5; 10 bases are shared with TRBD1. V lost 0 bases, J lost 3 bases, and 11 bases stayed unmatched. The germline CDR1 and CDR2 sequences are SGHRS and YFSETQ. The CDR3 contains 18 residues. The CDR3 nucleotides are TGCGCCAGCAGCTTGGTGACAGGGGGCGCTTCCCGTAAAGAGACCCAGTACTTC. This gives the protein CASSLVTGGASRKETQYF.

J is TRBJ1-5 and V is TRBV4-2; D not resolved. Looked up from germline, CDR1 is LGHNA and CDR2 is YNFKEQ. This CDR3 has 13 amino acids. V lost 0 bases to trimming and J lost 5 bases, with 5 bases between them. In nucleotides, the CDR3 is TGTGCCAGCAGCCAAGATCCCGATCAGCCCCAGCATTTT. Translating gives CASSQDPDQPQHF.

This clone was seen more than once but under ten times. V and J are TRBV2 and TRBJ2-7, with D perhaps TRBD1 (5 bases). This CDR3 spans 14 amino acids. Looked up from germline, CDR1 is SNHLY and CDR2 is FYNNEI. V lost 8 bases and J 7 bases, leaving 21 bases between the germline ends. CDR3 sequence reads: CASGENRIWREQYF. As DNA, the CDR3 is TGTGCCAGCGGGGAAAACAGGATTTGGAGAGAGCAGTACTTC.

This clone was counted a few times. CDR3 in amino acids: CASSLLAGPYEQYF. The DNA for the CDR3 is TGTGCCAGCAGCTTATTAGCGGGCCCCTACGAGCAGTACTTC. The rearrangement links TRBV7-2 to TRBJ2-7; 7 positions match TRBD2. J was trimmed by 2 bases and V by 2 bases; bases with no gene match: 3. Looked up from germline, CDR1 is SGHTA and CDR2 is FQGNSA. The CDR3 totals 14 residues.

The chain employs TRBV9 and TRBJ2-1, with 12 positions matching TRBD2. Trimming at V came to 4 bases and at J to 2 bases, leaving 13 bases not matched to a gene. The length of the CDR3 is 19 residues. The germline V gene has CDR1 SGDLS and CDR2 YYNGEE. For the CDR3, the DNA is TGTGCCAGCAGCCCGGGACTAGCGGGTCGGTCGCAACCCTACAATGAGCAGTTCTTC. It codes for CASSPGLAGRSQPYNEQFF.